Listed below are T cell receptor beta chains from one sample, sequenced in a study of cytomegalovirus exposure and HLA in healthy donors. Profiled with immunoSEQ multiplex PCR; TCRdb holds only in-frame clones, not every one. The sample holds about 160,000 clones, over 75% seen once. Sequencing was carried out using PBMCs. These receptors all stem from a man between 35 and 55 years old in good health and CMV-seronegative. CDR3s include the opening cysteine and the closing phenylalanine or tryptophan. The order of the fields is D gene, V gene, clone size, J gene, CDR3 protein, CDR3 DNA. The D gene is left open where the match is weak. Clone sizes are given selectively: once, few, many, or a class where the clone is expanded.

d_gene: NA
v_gene: TRBV7-9
abundance: NA
j_gene: TRBJ1-5
CDR3aa: CASSLGTNQPQHF
CDR3nt: TGTGCCAGCAGCTTAGGTACAAATCAGCCCCAGCATTTT

d_gene: NA
v_gene: TRBV7-9
abundance: few
j_gene: TRBJ2-3
CDR3aa: CASRPPGFTDTQYF
CDR3nt: TGTGCCAGCAGGCCGCCGGGGTTCACAGATACGCAGTATTTT

d_gene: TRBD1
v_gene: TRBV7-6
abundance: NA
j_gene: TRBJ2-7
CDR3aa: CASSLVIWGQDVGQGYEQYF
CDR3nt: TGTGCCAGCAGCTTAGTAATTTGGGGACAGGACGTAGGGCAAGGCTACGAGCAGTACTTC

d_gene: NA
v_gene: TRBV7-2
abundance: NA
j_gene: TRBJ2-7
CDR3aa: CASGTTYEQYF
CDR3nt: TGTGCCAGCGGTACTACCTACGAGCAGTACTTC

d_gene: TRBD2
v_gene: TRBV5-6
abundance: NA
j_gene: TRBJ2-1
CDR3aa: CASSLKRGGDNEQFF
CDR3nt: TGTGCCAGCAGCTTGAAGCGGGGGGGAGACAATGAGCAGTTCTTC

d_gene: NA
v_gene: TRBV29-1
abundance: NA
j_gene: TRBJ2-4
CDR3aa: CSVKGLTAGNIQYF
CDR3nt: TGCAGCGTTAAGGGTCTCACAGCGGGAAACATTCAGTACTTC

d_gene: NA
v_gene: TRBV14
abundance: NA
j_gene: TRBJ1-3
CDR3aa: CASSQVGGLSGNTIYF
CDR3nt: TGTGCCAGCAGCCAAGTCGGGGGATTATCTGGAAACACCATATATTTT

d_gene: NA
v_gene: TRBV11-2
abundance: NA
j_gene: TRBJ2-4
CDR3aa: CASSVQNLNIQYF
CDR3nt: TGTGCCAGCAGCGTTCAGAATCTAAACATTCAGTACTTC

d_gene: NA
v_gene: TRBV7-2
abundance: NA
j_gene: TRBJ2-4
CDR3aa: CASSLVWAGLKNIQYF
CDR3nt: TGTGCCAGCAGCTTAGTCTGGGCTGGCCTCAAAAACATTCAGTACTTC

d_gene: TRBD1
v_gene: TRBV5-6
abundance: NA
j_gene: TRBJ2-1
CDR3aa: CASRSQGTLINEQFF
CDR3nt: TGTGCCAGCAGATCACAGGGGACCCTTATCAATGAGCAGTTCTTC

d_gene: TRBD1
v_gene: TRBV10-3
abundance: NA
j_gene: TRBJ1-1
CDR3aa: CAISGQGNTEAFF
CDR3nt: TGTGCCATCAGTGGACAGGGTAACACTGAAGCTTTCTTT

d_gene: TRBD1
v_gene: TRBV30
abundance: NA
j_gene: TRBJ1-6
CDR3aa: CAWSVQDRGSPPLHF
CDR3nt: TGTGCCTGGAGTGTACAGGACAGGGGTAGTCCACCCCTCCACTTT

d_gene: NA
v_gene: TRBV6-6
abundance: few
j_gene: TRBJ1-1
CDR3aa: CASSRKQGAEAFF
CDR3nt: TGTGCCAGCAGTAGAAAACAGGGAGCTGAAGCTTTCTTT

d_gene: TRBD2
v_gene: TRBV2
abundance: NA
j_gene: TRBJ2-7
CDR3aa: CASSGTSAGEQYF
CDR3nt: TGTGCCAGCAGTGGGACTAGCGCGGGAGAGCAGTACTTC

d_gene: TRBD1
v_gene: TRBV6-6
abundance: NA
j_gene: TRBJ1-1
CDR3aa: CASSYPDRLEAFF
CDR3nt: TGTGCCAGCAGTTACCCGGACAGGTTAGAAGCTTTCTTT

d_gene: TRBD1
v_gene: TRBV18
abundance: NA
j_gene: TRBJ2-7
CDR3aa: CASSPGQGAVNEQYF
CDR3nt: TGTGCCAGCTCACCAGGACAGGGGGCGGTAAACGAGCAGTACTTC

d_gene: NA
v_gene: TRBV2
abundance: few
j_gene: TRBJ2-7
CDR3aa: CAGQGGGTSEQYF
CDR3nt: TGTGCCGGACAGGGAGGGGGAACCAGTGAGCAGTACTTC

d_gene: NA
v_gene: TRBV28
abundance: NA
j_gene: TRBJ2-7
CDR3aa: CASTPTGRFSYEQYF
CDR3nt: TGTGCCAGCACCCCAACAGGACGGTTTTCCTACGAGCAGTACTTC

d_gene: NA
v_gene: TRBV27
abundance: NA
j_gene: TRBJ1-4
CDR3aa: CASRGWTATNEKLFF
CDR3nt: TGTGCCAGCAGGGGGTGGACAGCAACTAATGAAAAACTGTTTTTT

d_gene: TRBD2
v_gene: TRBV6-6
abundance: once
j_gene: TRBJ2-3
CDR3aa: CASSYSREGATDTQYF
CDR3nt: TGTGCCAGCAGTTACTCGAGGGAGGGCGCCACAGATACGCAGTATTTT

d_gene: TRBD2
v_gene: TRBV27
abundance: NA
j_gene: TRBJ2-5
CDR3aa: CASSWLAGGETQYF
CDR3nt: TGTGCCAGCAGTTGGCTAGCGGGGGGAGAGACCCAGTACTTC

d_gene: NA
v_gene: TRBV21-1
abundance: NA
j_gene: TRBJ2-7
CDR3aa: CASKTGQMVYEQYF
CDR3nt: TGTGCCAGCAAGACAGGGCAGATGGTTTACGAGCAGTACTTC

d_gene: NA
v_gene: TRBV4-2
abundance: NA
j_gene: TRBJ2-7
CDR3aa: CASSQDGYEQYF
CDR3nt: TGTGCCAGCAGCCAAGACGGGTACGAGCAGTACTTC

d_gene: TRBD1
v_gene: TRBV19
abundance: NA
j_gene: TRBJ1-5
CDR3aa: CASSISQGGQPQHF
CDR3nt: TGTGCCAGTAGTATCTCCCAGGGGGGTCAGCCCCAGCATTTT

d_gene: NA
v_gene: TRBV10-2
abundance: NA
j_gene: TRBJ1-6
CDR3aa: CASTQPQGIGSPLHF
CDR3nt: TGCGCCAGCACCCAACCCCAGGGGATCGGTTCACCCCTCCACTTT

d_gene: TRBD2
v_gene: TRBV7-2
abundance: NA
j_gene: TRBJ2-2
CDR3aa: CASSQNLAGANTGELFF
CDR3nt: TGTGCCAGCAGCCAAAATCTAGCGGGGGCTAACACCGGGGAGCTGTTTTTT

d_gene: NA
v_gene: TRBV25-1
abundance: NA
j_gene: TRBJ2-7
CDR3aa: CARTARVYEQYF
CDR3nt: TGTGCCAGGACAGCTAGGGTCTACGAGCAGTACTTC

d_gene: NA
v_gene: TRBV7-3
abundance: NA
j_gene: TRBJ2-3
CDR3aa: CASSLIGSSTDTQYF
CDR3nt: TGTGCCAGCAGCTTAATCGGTTCTAGCACAGATACGCAGTATTTT

d_gene: TRBD2
v_gene: TRBV6-1
abundance: NA
j_gene: TRBJ2-3
CDR3aa: CASSEPPKRESTDTQYF
CDR3nt: TGTGCCAGCAGTGAGCCCCCTAAGCGGGAGAGCACAGATACGCAGTATTTT

d_gene: NA
v_gene: TRBV14
abundance: NA
j_gene: TRBJ2-1
CDR3aa: CASSHEWAGGGPENEQFF
CDR3nt: TGTGCCAGCAGCCACGAGTGGGCTGGGGGGGGGCCTGAAAATGAGCAGTTCTTC

d_gene: TRBD2
v_gene: TRBV10-3
abundance: NA
j_gene: TRBJ2-5
CDR3aa: CAIGAPGTKGETQYF
CDR3nt: TGTGCCATCGGAGCACCCGGGACTAAGGGGGAGACCCAGTACTTC

d_gene: NA
v_gene: TRBV29-1
abundance: NA
j_gene: TRBJ1-5
CDR3aa: CSVETGRTQHF
CDR3nt: TGCAGCGTTGAAACAGGTAGGACCCAGCATTTT

d_gene: NA
v_gene: TRBV7-2
abundance: NA
j_gene: TRBJ1-5
CDR3aa: CASSLVQGQWPQHF
CDR3nt: TGTGCCAGCAGCTTAGTGCAGGGCCAATGGCCCCAGCATTTT

d_gene: TRBD1
v_gene: TRBV7-2
abundance: NA
j_gene: TRBJ2-2
CDR3aa: CASSLEDRGNTGELFF
CDR3nt: TGTGCCAGCAGCTTAGAGGACAGGGGGAACACCGGGGAGCTGTTTTTT

d_gene: NA
v_gene: TRBV6-5
abundance: NA
j_gene: TRBJ1-1
CDR3aa: CASSRSGETFF
CDR3nt: TGTGCCAGCAGCCGATCGGGAGAGACTTTCTTT

d_gene: TRBD1
v_gene: TRBV27
abundance: NA
j_gene: TRBJ1-1
CDR3aa: CASSSGTVLEF
CDR3nt: TGTGCCAGCAGTTCCGGGACAGTGTTGGAGTTT

d_gene: NA
v_gene: TRBV5-8
abundance: NA
j_gene: TRBJ1-1
CDR3aa: CASSLRGGTEAFF
CDR3nt: TGTGCCAGCAGCTTGCGGGGGGGCACTGAAGCTTTCTTT

d_gene: NA
v_gene: TRBV27
abundance: NA
j_gene: TRBJ1-2
CDR3aa: CASSLLGGAAGYTF
CDR3nt: TGTGCCAGCAGTTTATTAGGTGGGGCCGCCGGCTACACCTTC

d_gene: TRBD2
v_gene: TRBV6-4
abundance: NA
j_gene: TRBJ2-1
CDR3aa: CASSETSGGARNEQFF
CDR3nt: TGTGCCAGCAGTGAGACTAGCGGGGGGGCAAGGAATGAGCAGTTCTTC

d_gene: TRBD2
v_gene: TRBV4-1
abundance: once
j_gene: TRBJ2-1
CDR3aa: CASSQGAGGSYNEQFF
CDR3nt: TGCGCCAGCAGCCAGGGAGCGGGGGGCTCCTACAATGAGCAGTTCTTC

d_gene: TRBD2
v_gene: TRBV9
abundance: NA
j_gene: TRBJ2-7
CDR3aa: CASSSPGGTSYEQYF
CDR3nt: TGTGCCAGCAGCTCGCCGGGGGGTACGTCCTACGAGCAGTACTTC

d_gene: NA
v_gene: TRBV28
abundance: few
j_gene: TRBJ2-1
CDR3aa: CASSLGQLGGNEQFF
CDR3nt: TGTGCCAGCAGTTTGGGGCAGCTTGGTGGCAATGAGCAGTTCTTC

d_gene: NA
v_gene: TRBV5-8
abundance: NA
j_gene: TRBJ1-1
CDR3aa: CASSLNLVNTEAFF
CDR3nt: TGTGCCAGCAGCTTGAACTTAGTGAACACTGAAGCTTTCTTT

d_gene: NA
v_gene: TRBV5-5
abundance: NA
j_gene: TRBJ1-5
CDR3aa: CASSLRGGGNQPQHF
CDR3nt: TGTGCCAGCAGCTTGCGGGGAGGCGGCAATCAGCCCCAGCATTTT